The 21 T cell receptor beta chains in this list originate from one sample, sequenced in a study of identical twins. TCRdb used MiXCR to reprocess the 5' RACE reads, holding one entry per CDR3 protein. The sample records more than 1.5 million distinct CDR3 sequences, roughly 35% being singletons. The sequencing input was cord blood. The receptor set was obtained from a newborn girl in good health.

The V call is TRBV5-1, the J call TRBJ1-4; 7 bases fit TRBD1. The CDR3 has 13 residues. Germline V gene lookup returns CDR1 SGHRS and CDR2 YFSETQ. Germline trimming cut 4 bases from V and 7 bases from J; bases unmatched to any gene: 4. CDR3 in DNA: TGCGCCAGCAGCCCAGGGGACAGTGAAAAACTGTTTTTT. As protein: CASSPGDSEKLFF.

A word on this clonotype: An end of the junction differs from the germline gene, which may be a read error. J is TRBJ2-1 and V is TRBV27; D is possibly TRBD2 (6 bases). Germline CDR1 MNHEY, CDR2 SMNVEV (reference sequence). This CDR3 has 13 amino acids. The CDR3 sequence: CVSSLGGYNEQFF. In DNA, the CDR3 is TGTGTCAGCTCATTGGGAGGCTACAATGAGCAGTTCTTC.

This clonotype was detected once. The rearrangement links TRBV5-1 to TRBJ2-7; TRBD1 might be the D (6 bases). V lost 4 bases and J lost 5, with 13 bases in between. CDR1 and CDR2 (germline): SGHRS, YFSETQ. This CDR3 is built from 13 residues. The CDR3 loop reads CASSRDMINEQYF. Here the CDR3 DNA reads TGCGCCAGCAGCCGGGACATGATCAACGAGCAGTACTTC. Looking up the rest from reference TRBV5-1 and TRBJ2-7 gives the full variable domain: KAGVTQTPRYLIKTRGQQVTLSCSPISGHRSVSWYQQTPGQGLQFLFEYFSETQRNKGNFPGRFSGRQFSNSRSEMNVSTLELGDSALYLCASSRDMINEQYFGPGTRLTVT.

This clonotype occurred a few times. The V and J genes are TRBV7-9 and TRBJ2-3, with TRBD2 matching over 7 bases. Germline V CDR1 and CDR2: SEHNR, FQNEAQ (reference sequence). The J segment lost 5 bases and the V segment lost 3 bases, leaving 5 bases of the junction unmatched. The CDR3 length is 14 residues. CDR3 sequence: CASSFTSARDTQYF. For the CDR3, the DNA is TGTGCCAGCAGCTTTACTAGCGCCAGAGATACGCAGTATTTT.

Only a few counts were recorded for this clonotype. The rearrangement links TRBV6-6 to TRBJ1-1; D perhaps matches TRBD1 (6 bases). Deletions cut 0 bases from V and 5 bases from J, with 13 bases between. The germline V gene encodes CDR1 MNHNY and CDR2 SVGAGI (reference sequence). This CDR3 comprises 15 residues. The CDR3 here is CASSYSRGARTEAFF. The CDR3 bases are TGTGCCAGCAGTTACTCTCGGGGGGCGCGAACTGAAGCTTTCTTT.

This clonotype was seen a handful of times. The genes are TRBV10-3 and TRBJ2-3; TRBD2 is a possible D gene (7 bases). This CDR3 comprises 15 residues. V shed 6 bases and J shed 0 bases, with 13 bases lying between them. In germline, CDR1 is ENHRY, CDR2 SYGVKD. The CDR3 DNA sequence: TGTGCCATCAGGGCGGGGGCCAGTAGCACAGATACGCAGTATTTT. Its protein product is CAIRAGASSTDTQYF.

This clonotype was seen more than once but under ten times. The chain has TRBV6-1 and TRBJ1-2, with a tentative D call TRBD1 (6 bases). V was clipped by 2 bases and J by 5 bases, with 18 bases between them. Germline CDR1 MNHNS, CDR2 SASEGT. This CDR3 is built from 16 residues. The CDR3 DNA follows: TGTGCCAGCAGTGAAAGTGGCATGGGGGCGAGTTATGGCTACACCTTC. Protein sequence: CASSESGMGASYGYTF.

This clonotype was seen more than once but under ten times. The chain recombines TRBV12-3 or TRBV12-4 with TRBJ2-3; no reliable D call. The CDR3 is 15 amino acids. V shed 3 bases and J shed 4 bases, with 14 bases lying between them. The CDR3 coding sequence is TGTGCCAGCAGTTTCCTTGGTTTAGCAGCAGATACGCAGTATTTT. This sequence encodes CASSFLGLAADTQYF.

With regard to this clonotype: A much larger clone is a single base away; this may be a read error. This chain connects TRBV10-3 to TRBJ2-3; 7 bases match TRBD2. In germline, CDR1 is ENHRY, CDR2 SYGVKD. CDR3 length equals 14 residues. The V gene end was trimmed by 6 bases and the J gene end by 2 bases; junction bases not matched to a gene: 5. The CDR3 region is CAIRGAGNTDTQYF. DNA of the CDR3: TGTGCCATCAGAGGAGCGGGAAACACAGATACGCAGTATTTT.

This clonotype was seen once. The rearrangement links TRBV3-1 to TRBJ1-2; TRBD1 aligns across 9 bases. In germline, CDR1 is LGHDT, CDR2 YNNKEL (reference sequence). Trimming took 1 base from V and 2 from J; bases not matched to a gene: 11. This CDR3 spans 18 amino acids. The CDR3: CASSQVPGQGTNNYGYTF. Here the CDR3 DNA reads TGTGCCAGCAGCCAAGTTCCGGGACAGGGCACTAACAACTATGGCTACACCTTC. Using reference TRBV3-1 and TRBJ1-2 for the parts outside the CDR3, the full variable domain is DTAVSQTPKYLVTQMGNDKSIKCEQNLGHDTMYWYKQDSKKFLKIMFSYNNKELIINETVPNRFSPKSPDKAHLNLHINSLELGDSAVYFCASSQVPGQGTNNYGYTFGSGTRLTVV.

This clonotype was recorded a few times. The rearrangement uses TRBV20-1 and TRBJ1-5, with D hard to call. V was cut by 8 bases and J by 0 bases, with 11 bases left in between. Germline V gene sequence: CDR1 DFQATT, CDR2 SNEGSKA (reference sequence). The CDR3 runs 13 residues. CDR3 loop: CSPQKYSNQPQHF. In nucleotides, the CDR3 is TGCAGTCCACAAAAATATAGCAATCAGCCCCAGCATTTT.

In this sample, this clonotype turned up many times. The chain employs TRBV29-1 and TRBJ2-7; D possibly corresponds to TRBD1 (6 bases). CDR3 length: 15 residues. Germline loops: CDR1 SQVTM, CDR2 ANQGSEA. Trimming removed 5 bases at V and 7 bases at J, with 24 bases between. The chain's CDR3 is CSVQRDSRDTGEQYF. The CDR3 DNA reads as TGCAGCGTTCAAAGGGATTCCCGGGACACGGGGGAGCAGTACTTC.

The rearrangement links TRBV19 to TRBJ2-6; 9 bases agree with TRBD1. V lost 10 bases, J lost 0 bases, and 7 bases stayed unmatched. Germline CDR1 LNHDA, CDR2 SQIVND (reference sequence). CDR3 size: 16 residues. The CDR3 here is CATGTGFPSGANVLTF. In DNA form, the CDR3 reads TGTGCCACCGGGACAGGGTTTCCCTCTGGGGCCAACGTCCTGACTTTC.

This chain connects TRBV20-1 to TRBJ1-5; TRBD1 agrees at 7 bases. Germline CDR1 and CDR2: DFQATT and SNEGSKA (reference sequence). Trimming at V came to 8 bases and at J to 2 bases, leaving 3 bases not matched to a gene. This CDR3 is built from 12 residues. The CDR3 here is CSPGQGNQPQHF. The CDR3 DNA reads TGCAGTCCCGGACAGGGCAATCAGCCCCAGCATTTT.

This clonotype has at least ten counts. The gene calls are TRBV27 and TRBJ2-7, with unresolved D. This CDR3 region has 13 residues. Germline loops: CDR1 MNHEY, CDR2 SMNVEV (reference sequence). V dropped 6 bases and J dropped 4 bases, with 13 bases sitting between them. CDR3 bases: TGTGCCAGCAGCTCGACCGCAAGTTACGAGCAGTACTTC. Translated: CASSSTASYEQYF.

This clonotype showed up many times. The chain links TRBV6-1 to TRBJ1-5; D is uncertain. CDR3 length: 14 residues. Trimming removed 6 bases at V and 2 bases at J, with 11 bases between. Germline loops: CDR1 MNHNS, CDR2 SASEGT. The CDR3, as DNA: TGTGCCAGCAGCACGTCTGGGGGCAATCAGCCCCAGCATTTT. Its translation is CASSTSGGNQPQHF.

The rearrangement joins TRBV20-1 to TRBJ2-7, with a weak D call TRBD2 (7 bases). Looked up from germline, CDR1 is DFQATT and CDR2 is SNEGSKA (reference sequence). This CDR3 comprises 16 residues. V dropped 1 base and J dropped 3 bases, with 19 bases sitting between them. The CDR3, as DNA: TGCAGTGCTAGAGTCAAGATTGGGGGGGCGGGCTACGAGCAGTACTTC. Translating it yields CSARVKIGGAGYEQYF.

The CDR3 loop reads CSVSTSGREGSYEQFF. The CDR3, as DNA: TGCAGCGTTTCGACTAGCGGGAGAGAGGGCTCATACGAGCAGTTCTTC. V gene TRBV29-1 combines with J gene TRBJ2-1; the match to TRBD2 covers 12 bases. Trimming at V came to 5 bases and at J to 10 bases, leaving 15 bases not matched to a gene. The germline gives CDR1 SQVTM, CDR2 ANQGSEA. The CDR3 consists of 16 residues.

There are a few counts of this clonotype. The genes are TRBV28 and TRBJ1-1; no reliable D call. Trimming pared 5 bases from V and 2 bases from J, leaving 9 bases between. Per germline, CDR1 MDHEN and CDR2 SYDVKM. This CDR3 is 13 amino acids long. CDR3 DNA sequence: TGTGCCAGCAGTCCCCCGGACAACACTGAAGCTTTCTTT. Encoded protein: CASSPPDNTEAFF.

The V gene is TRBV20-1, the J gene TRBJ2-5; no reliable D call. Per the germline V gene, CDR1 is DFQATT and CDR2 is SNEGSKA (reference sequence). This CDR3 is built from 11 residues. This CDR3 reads CRAHTQETQYF. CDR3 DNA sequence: TGCAGAGCCCACACCCAAGAGACCCAGTACTTC.

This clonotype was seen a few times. The CDR3 loop reads CASSYRGAGADTQYF. Written as DNA, the CDR3 is TGTGCCAGCAGTTACAGAGGAGCGGGAGCAGATACGCAGTATTTT. J is TRBJ2-3 and V is TRBV6-2 or TRBV6-3, with 8 bases matching TRBD2. The CDR3 sequence is 15 residues long. CDR1 is MNHEY and CDR2 is SVGEGT in the germline V gene. V gave up 2 bases and J gave up 4 bases; unmatched junction bases: 5.